This entry lists 4 T cell receptor beta chains sequenced from one sample in a study of graft-versus-host responses after intestinal transplantation. Using immunoSEQ multiplex PCR, the repertoire was profiled, and TCRdb retains in-frame clones only, with some absent. The sample yields about 120,000 clones, 85% to 95% seen once. What these receptors recognize is not known. The starting material was unstimulated CD8+ T cells sorted from spleen or lymph node cells, obtained before transplant. Receptors originate from a human donor who was the organ donor for an intestinal transplant.

The chain is built from TRBV5-1 and TRBJ2-1; 12 bases map to TRBD2. The V and J ends lost 3 bases and 8 bases, in that order; junction bases with no gene match: 6. The germline V gene encodes CDR1 SGHRS and CDR2 YFSETQ. There are 15 residues in the CDR3. CDR3 protein: CASSSSGRAVDEQFF. In nucleotides, the CDR3 is TGCGCCAGCAGCTCTAGCGGGAGGGCCGTCGATGAGCAGTTCTTC.

V usage is TRBV29-1 and J usage is TRBJ1-1; 9 nucleotides match TRBD1. CDR1 and CDR2 from the germline V gene are SQVTM and ANQGSEA. This CDR3 spans 15 amino acids. Trimming cost V 5 bases and J 0 bases; bases outside gene matches: 7. The CDR3 sequence is CSVLVGQGMNTEAFF. CDR3 DNA: TGCAGCGTTCTCGTCGGACAGGGGATGAACACTGAAGCTTTCTTT.

The genes are TRBV10-3 and TRBJ2-1; weak D call: TRBD1 (5 bases). V was shortened by 2 bases and J by 2 bases, with 16 bases between the two germline ends. Germline-derived CDR1 and CDR2 are ENHRY and SYGVKD. The CDR3 consists of 17 residues. The CDR3 reads CAISEGHSGFPYNEQFF. The DNA for the CDR3 is TGTGCCATCAGTGAGGGGCATTCAGGGTTCCCCTACAATGAGCAGTTCTTC.

The J gene is TRBJ2-3, the V gene TRBV4-1; 8 positions match TRBD1. The CDR3 length is 17 residues. V was pared by 0 bases and J by 1 base, with 6 bases of the junction left unmatched. Germline V gives CDR1 MGHRA, CDR2 YSYEKL. CDR3 sequence (DNA): TGCGCCAGCAGCCAAGACGGACAGGGTAGAGGCACAGATACGCAGTATTTT. Translation gives CASSQDGQGRGTDTQYF.